A selection of T cell receptor beta chains follows, all from one sample in a study of human T cells and chemical hapten exposure. A single record per CDR3 protein comes from TCRdb applying MiXCR to the RACE reads. The data hold about 81,000 distinct CDR3 sequences, with about 7.5% observed a single time. Sequences were derived from whole blood, sampled in connection with sensitization to the hapten diphenylcyclopropenone (DPC). These receptors came from a woman aged 25 to 39 with alopecia areata. Some clones in this sample may be carry-over from other donors' samples. The CDR3 runs from the conserved cysteine through the conserved F or W. Each record gives: J gene, V gene, clone size, CDR3 protein. The size of a clone is reported for some rows only, either as once, few or many, or as a class for expanded clones.

TRBJ1-2	TRBV11-2	many	CASSSGQKKYGYTF
TRBJ2-3	TRBV9	many	CASSPQGQGTDTQYF
TRBJ2-1	TRBV7-9	NA	CASSLRADEQFF
TRBJ1-1	TRBV20-1	many	CSARDRSDTEAFF
TRBJ1-3	TRBV12-3/TRBV12-4	few	CASNRVIENTIYF
TRBJ1-4	TRBV27	few	CATRRFNNEKLFF
TRBJ1-3	TRBV7-2	few	CASKPGDSGNTIYF
TRBJ2-7	TRBV7-8	many	CASLRWGYEQYF
TRBJ2-7	TRBV3-1	few	CATQEVGGYEQYF
TRBJ1-1	TRBV6-5	many	CASTRGVNTEAFF
TRBJ1-1	TRBV19	NA	CARAGGAFF
TRBJ2-7	TRBV20-1	many	CSARDSRSSYEQYF
TRBJ1-4	TRBV12-3/TRBV12-4	many	CASRTSGSNEKLFF
TRBJ2-7	TRBV12-3/TRBV12-4	many	CASGGTGSYEQYF
TRBJ2-5	TRBV5-4	many	CASRTSGGKYQETQYF
TRBJ2-5	TRBV12-3/TRBV12-4	many	CASSFTATQETQYF
TRBJ1-2	TRBV7-2	many	CASSLASPGQTYGYTF
TRBJ1-2	TRBV12-3/TRBV12-4	NA	CASSLRRGHGYTF
TRBJ2-5	TRBV7-2	many	CASSKTGTSGETQYF
TRBJ2-3	TRBV20-1	many	CSAMGQTSTDTQYF
TRBJ1-1	TRBV21-1	many	CASRRQGKEAFF
TRBJ2-3	TRBV5-4	many	CASRVTLTDTQYF
TRBJ2-5	TRBV18	few	CASSPSLDETQYF
TRBJ2-2	TRBV5-4	few	CASSPKGWRGALTGELFF
TRBJ1-5	TRBV2	NA	CASSEEGTSNQPQHF
TRBJ1-1	TRBV15	many	CATSRERGDTEAFF
TRBJ1-2	TRBV5-6	NA	CASSQRDRELSGYTF
TRBJ1-1	TRBV27	many	CATKDRGGHRSTEAFF
TRBJ2-3	TRBV6-2/TRBV6-3	few	CASSPTSGGADTQYF
TRBJ2-7	TRBV6-6	many	CASSYRTGWSGEQYF
TRBJ2-5	TRBV20-1	many	CSASPGTGGETQYF
TRBJ1-4	TRBV29-1	many	CSVAGGVSEKLFF
TRBJ1-1	TRBV24-1	NA	CATSDAPTLRGLNTEAFF
TRBJ2-5	TRBV5-6	NA	CASSSGGQETQYF
TRBJ1-6	TRBV7-3	few	CASRSSEQVYNSPLHF
TRBJ2-7	TRBV12-3/TRBV12-4	few	CASRGAAGGPGEQYF
TRBJ2-7	TRBV5-1	many	CASSLWGQEGNEQYF
TRBJ1-5	TRBV5-1	many	CASSLGDRGNQPQHF
TRBJ1-1	TRBV30	NA	CAWRNNGTQNTEAFF
TRBJ2-3	TRBV7-9	few	CASSLAANSITDTQYF
TRBJ2-3	TRBV27	few	CASGDTLVKDTQYF